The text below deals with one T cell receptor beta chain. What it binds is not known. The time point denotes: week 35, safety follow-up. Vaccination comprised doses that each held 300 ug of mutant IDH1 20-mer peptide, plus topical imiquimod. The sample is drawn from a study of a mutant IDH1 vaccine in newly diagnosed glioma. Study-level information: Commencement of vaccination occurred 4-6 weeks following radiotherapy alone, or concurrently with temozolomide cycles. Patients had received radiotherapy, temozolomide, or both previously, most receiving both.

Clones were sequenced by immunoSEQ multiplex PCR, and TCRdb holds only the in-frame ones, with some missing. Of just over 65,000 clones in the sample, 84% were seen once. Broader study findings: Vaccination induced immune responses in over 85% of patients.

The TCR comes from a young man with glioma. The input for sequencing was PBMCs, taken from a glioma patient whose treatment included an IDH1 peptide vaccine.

The CDR3 is CASSQSGLNQPQHF. CDR3 in DNA: TGTGCCAGCAGCCAATCAGGGCTGAATCAGCCCCAGCATTTT. The chain couples TRBV7-2 to TRBJ1-5; D possibly corresponds to TRBD1 (5 bases). V was trimmed by 5 bases and J by 4 bases, leaving 12 bases between them. The length of the CDR3 is 14 residues. Per the germline V gene, CDR1 is SGHTA and CDR2 is FQGNSA.